The T cell receptor (beta chain) under discussion was sequenced for a study of shared clonotypes between healthy human individuals. Study-level results: It was the few donors that limited the genetic and exposure-history diversity represented.

Sequencing was at deep level. Several immunoSEQ plates received, in even portions, the genomic DNA of each subset. In the authors' methods: ImmunoSEQ sequences covered only the junction and lacked quality scores; filtering therefore differed. Here immunoSEQ multiplex PCR was the method, and the copy in TCRdb shows in-frame clones only, minus some. For V, J and clone size, that table is used; D and trimming come from the DNA. Of about 1.1 million clones listed, roughly 80% are singletons. This clone was counted once. Its antigen is undetermined. A single base separates this from a much larger clone, so it may be a read error. The CDR3 is made up of 19 amino acids. V lost 3 bases and J lost 0, with 22 bases in between. Germline lookup yields CDR1 SGHRS and CDR2 YFSETQ.

The source material was memory CD4+ T cells from PBMCs. Indicated subset: CD45RA-negative fraction. The receptor was derived from a man aged 18 to 35 in good health. Some clones in this sample may be carry-over from other donors' samples. The rearrangement links TRBV5-1 to TRBJ1-5; D not resolved. As DNA, the CDR3 is TGCGCCAGCAGCTCTCCCCAGGCCCGACCCGAACATAGCAATCAGCCCCAGCATTTT. As protein: CASSSPQARPEHSNQPQHF.